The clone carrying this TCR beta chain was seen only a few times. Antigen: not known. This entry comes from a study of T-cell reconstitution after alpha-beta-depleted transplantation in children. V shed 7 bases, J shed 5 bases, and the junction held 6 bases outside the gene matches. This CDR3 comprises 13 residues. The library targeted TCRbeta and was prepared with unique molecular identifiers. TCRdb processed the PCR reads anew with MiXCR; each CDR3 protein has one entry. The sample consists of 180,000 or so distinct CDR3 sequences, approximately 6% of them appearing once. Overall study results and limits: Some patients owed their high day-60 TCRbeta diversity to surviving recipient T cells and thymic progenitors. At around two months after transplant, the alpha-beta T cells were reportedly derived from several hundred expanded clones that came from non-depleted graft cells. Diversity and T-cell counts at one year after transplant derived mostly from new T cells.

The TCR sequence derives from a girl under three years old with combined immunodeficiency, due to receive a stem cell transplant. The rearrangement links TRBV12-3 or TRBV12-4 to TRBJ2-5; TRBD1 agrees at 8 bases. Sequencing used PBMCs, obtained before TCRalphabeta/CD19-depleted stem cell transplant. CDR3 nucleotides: TGTGCCAGCAACGTGGACAGGGAGGAGACCCAGTACTTC. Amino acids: CASNVDREETQYF.